What follows are 14 T cell receptor beta chains derived from one specimen sequenced in a study of memory CD4+ T cells and cytomegalovirus serostatus (dated by TCRdb to the late 2010s). The library was obtained by the immunoSEQ multiplex PCR assay. TCRdb took over this immuneACCESS table, retaining in-frame rearrangements with V and J assigned. Such tables are incomplete; in checked studies, under half of the missing clones stem from an unresolved V gene, and the remainder is unexplained. This sample holds about 58,000 clones; around 82% were observed only once. The biggest ten clones account for roughly 0.5% of the sample. A FACSAria II was used to sort memory CD4+ T cells, defined as single viable CD3+CD4+CD8-CD45RO+ cells. The sample comprised memory CD4+ T cells from blood. The origin of the receptors is an adult in good health and CMV-seronegative. Some clones in this sample may be carry-over from other donors' samples.

The V call is TRBV2, the J call TRBJ2-3; 7 nucleotides agree with TRBD2. This CDR3 region has 13 residues. J lost 8 bases, V lost 6 bases, and 8 bases had no gene match. The germline V gene has CDR1 SNHLY and CDR2 FYNNEI. DNA for the CDR3: TGTGCCAGCAGGGGACCCGGGGAGGGTACGCAGTATTTT. The encoded protein is CASRGPGEGTQYF.

J is TRBJ1-6 and V is TRBV7-9; D is unresolved. This CDR3 region has 13 residues. Germline V gene sequence: CDR1 SEHNR, CDR2 FQNEAQ (reference sequence). V was pared by 5 bases and J by 10 bases, with 12 bases between. The CDR3 protein is CASSRTTDSPLHF. CDR3 nucleotides: TGTGCCAGCAGCAGAACAACTGACTCACCCCTCCACTTT.

This chain joins TRBV18 and TRBJ2-3; 10 bases are shared with TRBD1. Germline CDR1 and CDR2: KGHSH and LQKENI. V shed 3 bases and J 4 bases; nucleotides not matched to a gene: 7. The CDR3 has 16 amino acids. As DNA, the CDR3 is TGTGCCAGCTCACCCCGCGGACAGGGGGTGGCAGATACGCAGTATTTT. It encodes CASSPRGQGVADTQYF.

J is TRBJ1-6 and V is TRBV28, with 8 nucleotides matching TRBD1. Unmatched junction bases numbered 13, after V lost 6 bases and J lost 9 bases. CDR3 length: 16 residues. Germline loops: CDR1 MDHEN, CDR2 SYDVKM. CDR3 residues: CASSPSAGGKGSPLHF. The DNA for the CDR3 is TGTGCCAGCAGCCCCTCAGCAGGGGGCAAGGGTTCACCCCTCCACTTT. Full variable domain (missing parts from reference TRBV28 and TRBJ1-6): DVKVTQSSRYLVKRTGEKVFLECVQDMDHENMFWYRQDPGLGLRLIYFSYDVKMKEKGDIPEGYSVSREKKERFSLILESASTNQTSMYLCASSPSAGGKGSPLHFGNGTRLTVT.

The chain is built from TRBV19 and TRBJ1-5; unclear D gene. The CDR3 length is 13 residues. The V and J ends lost 6 bases and 2 bases respectively, with 8 bases between them. Germline V CDR1 and CDR2: LNHDA, SQIVND (reference sequence). As DNA, the CDR3 is TGTGCCAGTAGGGATAATGGCAATCAGCCCCAGCATTTT. Protein: CASRDNGNQPQHF.

This clone was counted once. The chain joins TRBV5-4 to TRBJ2-3, with 11 bases identical to TRBD2. The CDR3 loop spans 16 amino acids. Germline V gives CDR1 SGHNT, CDR2 YYREEE (reference sequence). The trim removed 4 bases at V and 5 bases at J, leaving 9 bases unmatched. CDR3 coding DNA: TGTGCCAGCAGCGTACTAGCGGGAGTATCTGGAGATACGCAGTATTTT. It yields the protein CASSVLAGVSGDTQYF.

This clone was counted once. The V call is TRBV5-1, the J call TRBJ1-3; 10 positions match TRBD1. V shed 2 bases, J shed 0 bases, and the junction held 5 bases outside the gene matches. The CDR3 spans 17 residues. Germline V gives CDR1 SGHRS, CDR2 YFSETQ. CDR3 residues: CASSFTTGGFSGNTIYF. Here the CDR3 DNA reads TGCGCCAGCAGCTTCACGACAGGGGGCTTCTCTGGAAACACCATATATTTT.

J is TRBJ1-6 and V is TRBV7-2; 11 bases line up with TRBD1. CDR1 and CDR2 from the germline V gene are SGHTA and FQGNSA. The V segment lost 4 bases and the J segment 9 bases; nucleotides outside the gene matches: 5. The CDR3 contains 15 residues. DNA of the CDR3: TGTGCCAGCAGCTCGGGACAGGGGGAAAGTTCACCCCTCCACTTT. It codes for CASSSGQGESSPLHF.

This clone was detected only a few times. The chain joins TRBV7-9 to TRBJ2-3, with D possibly TRBD2 on 5 matching bases. Trimming removed 4 bases at V and 5 bases at J, with 22 bases between. From germline, CDR1 is SEHNR and CDR2 FQNEAQ (reference sequence). This CDR3 comprises 17 residues. The DNA of the CDR3 is TGTGCCAGCAGCTCCAAGTATCCGGGCCCCCGGGAAGATACGCAGTATTTT. Translation: CASSSKYPGPREDTQYF.

The rearrangement uses TRBV4-1 and TRBJ1-1; D unclear. There are 17 residues in the CDR3. With 2 bases removed from V and 3 bases from J, the gap between germline ends came to 19 bases. Germline loops: CDR1 MGHRA, CDR2 YSYEKL. CDR3 residues: CASSQSRGGKKDTEAFF. The DNA for the CDR3 is TGCGCCAGCAGCCAATCCCGGGGTGGGAAGAAGGACACTGAAGCTTTCTTT.

This clone has only one observation. The chain joins TRBV28 to TRBJ1-6, with unresolved D. V was pared by 4 bases and J by 6 bases, with 22 bases between. The CDR3 has 18 residues. The germline V gene encodes CDR1 MDHEN and CDR2 SYDVKM. CDR3 sequence reads: CASSSPGRVTEGNSPLHF. The CDR3 bases are TGTGCCAGCAGTTCCCCCGGAAGGGTCACCGAGGGTAATTCACCCCTCCACTTT.

The chain couples TRBV25-1 to TRBJ2-7; D perhaps matches TRBD2 (5 bases). The CDR3 covers 15 residues. V was trimmed by 4 bases and J by 7 bases, leaving 20 bases between them. Germline V CDR1 and CDR2: MGHDK, SYGVNS. The CDR3 loop is CASSASRAPAREQYF. The CDR3 bases are TGTGCCAGCAGTGCTAGCCGGGCCCCTGCGAGAGAGCAGTACTTC.

The chain carries TRBV7-8 and TRBJ2-3; possibly TRBD1 for D (6 bases). V was trimmed by 6 bases and J by 3 bases, leaving 10 bases between them. This CDR3 contains 13 residues. Germline CDR1 and CDR2: SGHVS and FQNEAQ. CDR3 region: CASRYDRTDTQYF. For the CDR3, the DNA is TGTGCCAGCAGATACGACAGGACAGATACGCAGTATTTT.

The rearrangement joins TRBV9 to TRBJ2-1, with D hard to call. The CDR3 has 15 residues. V was cut by 2 bases and J by 0 bases, with 9 bases left in between. Germline CDR1 reads SGDLS; CDR2 reads YYNGEE. The DNA of the CDR3 is TGTGCCAGCAGCGTTAGTACTGGCTCCTACAATGAGCAGTTCTTC. Translated: CASSVSTGSYNEQFF.